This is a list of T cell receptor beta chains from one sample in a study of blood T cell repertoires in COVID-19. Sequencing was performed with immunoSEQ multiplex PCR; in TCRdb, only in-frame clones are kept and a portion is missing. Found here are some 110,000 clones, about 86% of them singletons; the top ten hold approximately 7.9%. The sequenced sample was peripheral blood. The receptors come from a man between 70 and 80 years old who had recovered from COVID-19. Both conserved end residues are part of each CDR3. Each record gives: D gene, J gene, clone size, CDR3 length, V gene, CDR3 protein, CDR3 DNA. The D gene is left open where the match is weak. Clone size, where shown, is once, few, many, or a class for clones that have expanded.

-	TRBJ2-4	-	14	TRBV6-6	CASSSAQVKNIQYF	TGTGCCAGCAGTTCGGCCCAGGTCAAAAACATTCAGTACTTC
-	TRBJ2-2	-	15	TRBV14	CASSQLGGYTGELFF	TGTGCCAGCAGCCAACTGGGGGGATACACCGGGGAGCTGTTTTTT
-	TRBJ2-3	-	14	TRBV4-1	CASSQDEKRHTQYF	TGCGCCAGCAGCCAAGATGAGAAGCGCCATACGCAGTATTTT
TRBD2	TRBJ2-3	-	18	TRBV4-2	CASSYSSAGTSVTDTQYF	TGTGCCAGCAGCTATTCATCGGCCGGGACTAGCGTCACAGATACGCAGTATTTT
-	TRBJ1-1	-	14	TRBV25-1	CASRARGGWPEAFF	TGTGCCAGCAGGGCTCGGGGGGGTTGGCCTGAAGCTTTCTTT
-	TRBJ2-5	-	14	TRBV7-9	CASSLGLGKETQYF	TGTGCCAGCAGCTTAGGACTTGGAAAAGAGACCCAGTACTTC
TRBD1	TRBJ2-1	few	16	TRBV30	CAWSVLGAGGYNEQFF	TGTGCCTGGAGTGTACTTGGGGCAGGGGGCTACAATGAGCAGTTCTTC
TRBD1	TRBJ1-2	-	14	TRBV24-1	CATSDLGTGHGYTF	TGTGCCACCAGTGACCTCGGGACAGGGCATGGCTACACCTTC
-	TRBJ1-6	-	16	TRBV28	CASSLGGSSYNSPLHF	TGTGCCAGCAGTTTAGGAGGGAGCTCCTATAATTCACCCCTCCACTTT
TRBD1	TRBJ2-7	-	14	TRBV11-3	CASSLGGTGYEQYF	TGTGCCAGCAGCTTAGGCGGGACAGGTTACGAGCAGTACTTC
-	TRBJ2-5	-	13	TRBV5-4	CASSWRQQETQYF	TGTGCCAGCAGCTGGAGACAGCAAGAGACCCAGTACTTC